The 13 T cell receptor beta chains below all came from one sample that was sequenced in a study of blood T cell repertoires in COVID-19. Sequencing was performed with immunoSEQ multiplex PCR; in TCRdb, only in-frame clones are kept and a portion is missing. The sample carries over 450,000 clones, around 90% recorded once. Input material: peripheral blood. These receptors were collected from a woman in her 50s with COVID-19, enrolled during active disease.

This clone was observed a handful of times. This sequence joins TRBV24-1 and TRBJ2-2, with D possibly being TRBD2 (6 bases). Germline V gene sequence: CDR1 KGHDR, CDR2 SFDVKD. The CDR3 consists of 17 residues. The ends were cut back, 3 bases at V and 0 bases at J, with 13 bases in the middle. The CDR3 coding sequence is TGTGCCACCAGTGATGGAGGGACGGCTCCGAACACCGGGGAGCTGTTTTTT. Translated, it gives CATSDGGTAPNTGELFF.

The rearrangement joins TRBV2 to TRBJ1-5; a weak D match, TRBD1 (6 bases). CDR1 SNHLY and CDR2 FYNNEI come from the germline V gene. The length of the CDR3 is 15 residues. Trimming took off 5 bases at V and 1 base at J, with 12 bases between the two ends. The CDR3 DNA reads as TGTGCCAGCAGTCTAGAACAGGGAAGCAATCAGCCCCAGCATTTT. This codes for CASSLEQGSNQPQHF.

The chain couples TRBV27 to TRBJ1-1; no clear D gene. The CDR3 is 11 residues long. The germline CDR1 and CDR2 sequences are MNHEY and SMNVEV (reference sequence). Deletions cut 10 bases from V and 0 bases from J, with 6 bases between. CDR3 amino acids: CATHMNTEAFF. CDR3 bases: TGTGCCACCCACATGAACACTGAAGCTTTCTTT.

The rearrangement links TRBV9 to TRBJ1-1; TRBD1 aligns across 8 bases. V was clipped by 3 bases and J by 5 bases; unmatched bases: 9. The germline V gene has CDR1 SGDLS and CDR2 YYNGEE. CDR3 length equals 15 residues. The CDR3: CASSALGQGWTEAFF. The CDR3 nucleotides read TGTGCCAGCAGCGCCCTCGGACAGGGATGGACTGAAGCTTTCTTT.

V gene TRBV19 combines with J gene TRBJ1-3; unclear D gene. V lost 5 bases and J 3 bases, leaving 11 bases between the germline ends. The V gene's germline CDR1 is LNHDA and CDR2 SQIVND (reference sequence). This CDR3 is built from 14 residues. The CDR3 DNA follows: TGTGCCAGTAGTCCTATCCCTCGTGGAAACACCATATATTTT. Protein sequence: CASSPIPRGNTIYF.

The chain is built from TRBV6-5 and TRBJ2-7, with a possible D match to TRBD2 (7 bases). Germline-derived CDR1 and CDR2 are MNHEY and SVGAGI. This CDR3 has 15 residues. Trimming left V 2 bases short and J 3 bases short, with 14 bases between. The CDR3, as DNA: TGTGCCAGCAGTTACACGGGGGGCAATGTCTACGAGCAGTACTTC. The encoded protein is CASSYTGGNVYEQYF.

The chain joins TRBV7-8 to TRBJ1-2, with D unresolved. The CDR3 runs to 16 residues. The V gene's germline CDR1 is SGHVS and CDR2 FQNEAQ. Trimming removed 1 base at V and 8 bases at J, with 20 bases between. CDR3 sequence (DNA): TGTGCCAGCAGCTTAGAGTCAATGACGGGCGGCGGGGGCTACACCTTC. Its translation is CASSLESMTGGGGYTF.

This chain connects TRBV5-4 to TRBJ2-1; the D is unclear. The CDR3 length is 13 residues. V lost 1 base, J lost 5 bases, and 7 bases lay in between. Looked up from germline, CDR1 is SGHNT and CDR2 is YYREEE (reference sequence). CDR3 region: CASSLSPNNEQFF. CDR3 nucleotides: TGTGCCAGCAGCTTGTCGCCTAACAATGAGCAGTTCTTC.

The J gene is TRBJ1-5, the V gene TRBV30, with D possibly TRBD1 on 5 matching bases. The V end lost 2 bases, the J end lost 3 bases, and 20 bases lay between the germline ends. Looked up from germline, CDR1 is GTSNPN and CDR2 is SVGIG (reference sequence). The CDR3 runs to 17 residues. CDR3 protein: CAWSPRGGAGNNQPQHF. The CDR3, as DNA: TGTGCCTGGAGTCCCCGGGGAGGGGCTGGAAACAATCAGCCCCAGCATTTT. Full variable domain (rest looked up from reference TRBV30 and TRBJ1-5): SQTIHQWPATLVQPVGSPLSLECTVEGTSNPNLYWYRQAAGRGLQLLFYSVGIGQISSEVPQNLSASRPQDRQFILSSKKLLLSDSGFYLCAWSPRGGAGNNQPQHFGDGTRLSIL.

The chain has TRBV5-1 and TRBJ2-1; possibly TRBD1 for D (5 bases). Trimming removed 0 bases from V and 0 bases from J, with 13 bases in between. The CDR3 spans 17 residues. Germline CDR1 and CDR2: SGHRS and YFSETQ. This chain's CDR3 is CASSLEPQGYSYNEQFF. The CDR3 nucleotides are TGCGCCAGCAGCTTGGAGCCCCAGGGTTACTCCTACAATGAGCAGTTCTTC.

This clone was detected a few times. The chain carries TRBV5-1 and TRBJ2-7; perhaps TRBD1 as D (6 bases). V was cut by 7 bases and J by 2 bases, with 13 bases left in between. This CDR3 contains 13 residues. Germline-derived CDR1 and CDR2 are SGHRS and YFSETQ. The CDR3 bases are TGCGCCAGCTCCGGGACACCACCCTACGAGCAGTACTTC. It encodes CASSGTPPYEQYF. Using reference TRBV5-1 and TRBJ2-7 for the parts outside the CDR3, the full variable domain is KAGVTQTPRYLIKTRGQQVTLSCSPISGHRSVSWYQQTPGQGLQFLFEYFSETQRNKGNFPGRFSGRQFSNSRSEMNVSTLELGDSALYLCASSGTPPYEQYFGPGTRLTVT.

CDR3 region: CASSLSATLKYEQYF. CDR3 bases: TGTGCCAGCAGTTTATCAGCCACCCTGAAATACGAGCAGTACTTC. This chain uses TRBV27 with TRBJ2-7; D is undetermined. Germline values: CDR1 MNHEY, CDR2 SMNVEV (reference sequence). V was trimmed by 0 bases and J by 4 bases, leaving 13 bases between them. This CDR3 comprises 15 residues.

The chain recombines TRBV2 with TRBJ1-4, with a weak D call TRBD1 (5 bases). Trimming left V 8 bases short and J 3 bases short, with 19 bases between. The CDR3 has 16 residues. In germline, CDR1 is SNHLY, CDR2 FYNNEI. DNA of the CDR3: TGTGCCAGCTCCGGGGGAGGCCAAGAACCTAATGAAAAACTGTTTTTT. Translated: CASSGGGQEPNEKLFF. The full variable domain, with the rest looked up from reference TRBV2 and TRBJ1-4, is EPEVTQTPSHQVTQMGQEVILRCVPISNHLYFYWYRQILGQKVEFLVSFYNNEISEKSEIFDDQFSVERPDGSNFTLKIRSTKLEDSAMYFCASSGGGQEPNEKLFFGSGTQLSVL.